This record covers a single T cell receptor (beta chain). Antigen unknown. Germline CDR1 and CDR2: SGDLS and YYNGEE. This CDR3 is 15 amino acids long. The germline V and J ends were trimmed by 4 bases and 0 bases, with 13 bases remaining between them. The sample originates from a study of OX40 agonist ivuxolimab in advanced cancers. About the study: Patients were treated with ivuxolimab, an agonistic anti-OX40 (CD134) antibody. Patients enrolled in dose escalation were diagnosed with hepatocellular carcinoma, melanoma, renal cell or head and neck cancer.

Measured with immunoSEQ multiplex PCR; TCRdb has only the in-frame clones, and not every one. The data show some 67,000 clones, with about 91% seen just once and around 0.56% held by the top ten. Study conclusions and caveats: Dosing at 0.1 to 3.0 mg/kg was accompanied by clonal expansion of CD4+ and CD8+ blood T cells by week 6. No antigen was identified for the clonally expanded peripheral T cells.

Sequencing was performed on CD4+ or CD8+ T cells sorted from blood, taken in a trial of the OX40 agonist ivuxolimab. The receptor comes from an adult with an advanced solid tumor such as melanoma, head and neck, liver or kidney cancer. The chain couples TRBV9 to TRBJ1-1; tentative D call: TRBD1 (6 bases). Here the CDR3 DNA reads TGTGCCAGCAGCCCGGGACAAGTCATGAACACTGAAGCTTTCTTT. Its translation is CASSPGQVMNTEAFF.